This TCR beta chain was recorded in a study of human T cells and chemical hapten exposure. As for time point: patch test 1, 2 weeks after DPC sensitization. Treatment in this sample: therapeutic diphenylcyclopropenone sensitization with weekly scalp DPC. It was the library that attached unique molecular identifiers to individual cDNA molecules. Each CDR3 protein gets one entry after TCRdb re-called the RACE reads with MiXCR. The table has 300,000 to 450,000 distinct CDR3 sequences, more than 4.5% seen once. This clonotype was seen repeatedly, ten times or more. Trimming removed 4 bases from V and 5 bases from J, with 11 bases in between. The CDR3 is 12 residues long. CDR1 and CDR2 from the germline V gene are SQVTM and ANQGSEA.

This TCR was recovered from a woman aged 45-60 years with alopecia areata. Some clones in this sample may be carry-over from other donors' samples. This chain uses TRBV29-1 with TRBJ1-1; the D gene is possibly TRBD1 (5 bases). The input for sequencing was whole blood, taken in connection with sensitization to the hapten diphenylcyclopropenone (DPC). The CDR3 sequence: CSVVRGETEAFF. The CDR3, as DNA: TGCAGCGTTGTTAGGGGTGAGACTGAAGCTTTCTTT.